This TCR beta chain was recovered during a study of OX40 agonist ivuxolimab in advanced cancers. Whole-study context: Among those enrolled, mean age was 60 years (range about 23 to 79) and approximately 83% were male. Findings and limits, study-wide: CD4+ and CD8+ blood T cells expanded clonally by week 6 at 0.1 to 3.0 mg/kg.

Assay: immunoSEQ multiplex PCR; the TCRdb copy retains only in-frame clones and omits some. In the table there are around 64,000 clones, 80% of which are singletons. Cycle 7 day 1, cycle 4 day 1, and baseline were the timepoints at which blood was sampled. To note about this clone: No antigen is known for it.

The receptor's source is an adult with an advanced solid tumor such as melanoma, head and neck, liver or kidney cancer. The sequenced sample was CD4+ or CD8+ T cells sorted from blood, obtained in a trial of the OX40 agonist ivuxolimab.

This CDR3 is CASSLDRRTGELFF. The DNA of the CDR3 is TGTGCCAGCAGCTTAGACCGACGTACCGGGGAGCTGTTTTTT. The genes are TRBV7-9 and TRBJ2-2; D is unresolved. The CDR3 is 14 residues long. The V and J ends lost 1 base and 5 bases respectively, with 8 bases between them. Germline V gives CDR1 SEHNR, CDR2 FQNEAQ (reference sequence).